Below, 29 T cell receptor beta chains from the same sample are listed, as sequenced in a study of Ad26.COV2.S vaccination and SARS-CoV-2 variants. Generated by immunoSEQ multiplex PCR, the TCRdb table keeps only in-frame clones and is missing some. The table includes more than 250,000 clones, around 87% detected once. Indicated treatment: about 20 received Ad26.COV2.S at low or high dose, single or two shots; a few received placebo; per-sample allocation not given. The samples were gathered on day 63 after the first injection of vaccine or placebo. The sample was peripheral blood, taken in a trial of Ad26.COV2.S vaccine versus placebo. Receptors were obtained from a person between 18 and 65 years old who received the Ad26.COV2.S COVID-19 vaccine or a placebo.

The chain has TRBV6-1 and TRBJ2-7, with TRBD2 identical over 8 bases. This CDR3 spans 14 amino acids. In germline, CDR1 is MNHNS, CDR2 SASEGT. The trim removed 2 bases at V and 2 bases at J, leaving 2 bases unmatched. CDR3 sequence reads: CASSESRGAYEQYF. In DNA, the CDR3 is TGTGCCAGCAGTGAATCGCGGGGGGCCTACGAGCAGTACTTC.

J is TRBJ2-1 and V is TRBV5-1; D is perhaps TRBD2 (6 bases). The V gene's germline CDR1 is SGHRS and CDR2 YFSETQ. Trimming shortened V by 0 bases and J by 2 bases, and 12 bases separated the two germline ends. This CDR3 region has 16 residues. The CDR3 nucleotides are TGCGCCAGCAGCTTGGAGGTCTTAGCGGCCTACAATGAGCAGTTCTTC. Protein sequence: CASSLEVLAAYNEQFF.

V usage is TRBV5-1 and J usage is TRBJ2-1, with 10 bases aligning to TRBD2. CDR3 length equals 16 residues. Germline loops: CDR1 SGHRS, CDR2 YFSETQ. V gave up 5 bases and J gave up 9 bases; unmatched junction bases: 14. CDR3 sequence: CASRGVAGGPGTEQFF. As DNA, the CDR3 is TGCGCCAGCAGGGGGGTAGCGGGAGGACCAGGGACTGAGCAGTTCTTC.

The chain carries TRBV14 and TRBJ2-1; the match to TRBD2 covers 7 bases. The CDR3 loop spans 16 amino acids. Germline V CDR1 and CDR2: SGHDN, FVKESK. With 4 bases clipped from V and 4 bases from J, the junction kept 10 bases outside the gene matches. The CDR3: CASSPGWRGSYNEQFF. The CDR3 DNA reads TGTGCCAGCAGCCCCGGGTGGCGGGGGTCTTACAATGAGCAGTTCTTC.

V is TRBV28 and J is TRBJ1-6; D is perhaps TRBD1 (5 bases). V was trimmed by 2 bases and J by 9 bases, leaving 11 bases between them. This CDR3 is built from 14 residues. The V gene's germline CDR1 is MDHEN and CDR2 SYDVKM. The CDR3 DNA is TGTGCCAGCAGTTTACAGCATCAGGGTTCACCCCTCCACTTT. Amino acid sequence: CASSLQHQGSPLHF.

This clone was counted a few times. CDR3 in amino acids: CASSAGTRKDGQYF. The CDR3 DNA is TGTGCCAGCAGCGCCGGGACAAGGAAGGACGGGCAGTACTTC. The chain is built from TRBV21-1 and TRBJ2-7; the DNA was not used to check the table's D call, TRBD1. TRBV21-1 is assigned pseudogene status. The CDR3 covers 14 residues.

The genes are TRBV18 and TRBJ2-7; TRBD1 agrees at 10 bases. The CDR3 loop spans 14 amino acids. V shed 3 bases and J 2 bases; nucleotides not matched to a gene: 1. The V gene's germline CDR1 is KGHSH and CDR2 LQKENI. Here the CDR3 reads CASSPGTGAYEQYF. Written as DNA, the CDR3 is TGTGCCAGCTCACCCGGGACAGGGGCCTACGAGCAGTACTTC.

The table lists this clone with a count of one. V and J are TRBV11-2 and TRBJ1-5, with D maybe TRBD1 (6 bases). V was cut by 6 bases and J by 4 bases, with 10 bases left in between. CDR1 and CDR2 (germline): SGHAT, FQNNGV. This CDR3 spans 13 amino acids. CDR3 DNA: TGTGCCAGCAGAGAGGACAGTAATCAGCCCCAGCATTTT. Translation: CASREDSNQPQHF.

This rearrangement joins TRBV27 to TRBJ2-3; D may match TRBD1 or TRBD2 (5 bases each). The V gene lost 5 bases and the J gene lost 0 bases, with 12 bases spanning the gap. This CDR3 has 15 amino acids. In germline, CDR1 is MNHEY, CDR2 SMNVEV (reference sequence). CDR3 amino acids: CASSPRDGSTDTQYF. The CDR3 DNA follows: TGTGCCAGCAGTCCCCGGGACGGGAGCACAGATACGCAGTATTTT.

The sample holds a few counts of this clone. Within the sample, other DNA sequences also encode this same CDR3. The chain uses TRBV19 and TRBJ1-1, with 9 bases lining up with TRBD1. Germline CDR1 reads LNHDA; CDR2 reads SQIVND (reference sequence). The V and J ends lost 4 bases and 3 bases, in that order; junction bases with no gene match: 0. CDR3 size: 13 residues. CDR3 loop: CASSRDRDTEAFF. The CDR3 nucleotides are TGTGCCAGTAGTAGGGACAGGGACACTGAAGCTTTCTTT.

This rearrangement joins TRBV28 to TRBJ1-2, with a possible D match to TRBD1 (6 bases). This CDR3 has 14 residues. V was shortened by 5 bases and J by 4 bases, with 14 bases between the two germline ends. Germline V gene data show CDR1 as MDHEN and CDR2 as SYDVKM. CDR3 in amino acids: CASSPLGQIYGYTF. The CDR3 DNA sequence: TGTGCCAGCAGTCCGCTAGGACAGATCTATGGCTACACCTTC.

This clone was counted a single time. This chain joins TRBV10-1 and TRBJ2-7, with TRBD1 matching over 7 bases. This CDR3 has 15 amino acids. Germline CDR1 is WNHNN and CDR2 is SYGVQD (reference sequence). V lost 10 bases and J lost 2; bases outside the gene matches: 14. The CDR3 is CATPPDRVRTYEQYF. The CDR3 region has the DNA TGCGCCACCCCACCTGACAGGGTAAGGACCTACGAGCAGTACTTC.

The chain carries TRBV19 and TRBJ1-2, with D possibly matching TRBD1 (6 bases). CDR3 size: 16 residues. Germline V lookup: CDR1 LNHDA, CDR2 SQIVND (reference sequence). Trimming took off 2 bases at V and 7 bases at J, with 20 bases between the two ends. DNA for the CDR3: TGTGCCAGTAGTATACGGTCTGGGGGGGCGATGTTTGGCTACACCTTC. Encoded protein: CASSIRSGGAMFGYTF.

V and J are TRBV7-2 and TRBJ1-1; the match to TRBD1 covers 7 bases. The CDR3 is 13 residues long. Germline-derived CDR1 and CDR2 are SGHTA and FQGNSA. V lost 5 bases, J lost 12 bases, and 12 bases stayed unmatched. The CDR3 region has the DNA TGTGCCAGCAGCGCACAGGGGCTGGCGAGACCTTTCTTT. As protein: CASSAQGLARPFF.

The rearrangement joins TRBV29-1 to TRBJ2-5; 10 bases agree with TRBD1. Looked up from germline, CDR1 is SQVTM and CDR2 is ANQGSEA. With 3 bases clipped from V and 5 bases from J, the junction kept 3 bases outside the gene matches. The CDR3 loop spans 13 amino acids. The CDR3 loop is CSVETGGRETQYF. The CDR3 DNA sequence: TGCAGCGTTGAGACAGGGGGCCGGGAGACCCAGTACTTC.

This clone was recorded a few times. The junction and the germline gene differ at one end; a read error may be behind it. This chain uses TRBV6-1 with TRBJ2-2, with D possibly being TRBD2 (5 bases). CDR1 is MNHNS and CDR2 is SASEGT in the germline V gene. The CDR3 has 14 residues. CDR3 nucleotides: TGTGCCAGCAGTGAAGCGGGAGAGTACCAGCCGAGGGTTTTT. It specifies CASSEAGEYQPRVF.

V usage is TRBV14 and J usage is TRBJ1-1; 7 bases agree with TRBD1. Germline V CDR1 and CDR2: SGHDN, FVKESK. Germline trimming cut 6 bases from V and 4 bases from J; bases unmatched to any gene: 5. The CDR3 has 13 residues. CDR3 nucleotides: TGTGCCAGCAGACTACGACAGGGCACTGAAGCTTTCTTT. This sequence encodes CASRLRQGTEAFF.

This chain links TRBV5-6 with TRBJ1-4; TRBD1 aligns across 7 bases. This CDR3 has 15 residues. The germline gives CDR1 SGHDT, CDR2 YYEEEE. V trimming: 4 bases; J trimming: 5 bases; junction bases outside the gene matches: 8. The CDR3 spells CASSLYSRGNEKLFF. The CDR3 bases are TGTGCCAGCAGCCTGTATTCCAGGGGGAATGAAAAACTGTTTTTT.

The chain uses TRBV6-6 and TRBJ1-1; D is perhaps TRBD1 (5 bases). This CDR3 is built from 16 residues. The germline V and J ends were trimmed by 6 bases and 5 bases, with 22 bases remaining between them. Germline V gives CDR1 MNHNY, CDR2 SVGAGI (reference sequence). CDR3 loop: CASRSIPGSRRTEAFF. Written as DNA, the CDR3 is TGTGCCAGCAGATCCATTCCAGGGAGTAGGCGGACTGAAGCTTTCTTT.

This clone came up once. The V call is TRBV4-2, the J call TRBJ2-7; TRBD2 agrees at 8 bases. The CDR3 is 15 amino acids. The junction had 9 bases not matched to a gene; V was cut back by 2 bases and J by 6 bases. Germline CDR1 LGHNA, CDR2 YNFKEQ. The CDR3 loop is CASSQRLGTRGEQYF. The CDR3 region has the DNA TGTGCCAGCAGCCAAAGACTGGGGACTAGAGGCGAGCAGTACTTC.

The chain combines TRBV18 with TRBJ2-2; perhaps TRBD2 as D (5 bases). The V gene's germline CDR1 is KGHSH and CDR2 LQKENI. CDR3 length: 14 amino acids. Trimming removed 1 base at V and 5 bases at J, with 8 bases between. CDR3 bases: TGTGCCAGCTCACCACTGGGAGTGACCGGGGAGCTGTTTTTT. Translated: CASSPLGVTGELFF. Using reference TRBV18 and TRBJ2-2 for the parts outside the CDR3, the full variable domain is NAGVMQNPRHLVRRRGQEARLRCSPMKGHSHVYWYRQLPEEGLKFMVYLQKENIIDESGMPKERFSAEFPKEGPSILRIQQVVRGDSAAYFCASSPLGVTGELFFGEGSRLTVL.

This sequence joins TRBV10-1 and TRBJ1-1; perhaps TRBD1 as D (6 bases). V dropped 6 bases and J dropped 6 bases, with 14 bases sitting between them. Germline lookup yields CDR1 WNHNN and CDR2 SYGVQD (reference sequence). The CDR3 extends over 13 amino acids. CDR3 sequence reads: CASRGPEGAEAFF. As DNA, the CDR3 is TGCGCCAGCAGAGGGCCCGAGGGGGCTGAAGCTTTCTTT.

The rearrangement uses TRBV20-1 and TRBJ2-1, with 8 nucleotides matching TRBD1. Germline V gene lookup returns CDR1 DFQATT and CDR2 SNEGSKA (reference sequence). V trimming: 3 bases; J trimming: 7 bases; junction bases outside the gene matches: 14. The CDR3 is 16 amino acids. CDR3 in amino acids: CSASNLGQGLVNEQFF. DNA for the CDR3: TGCAGTGCTAGTAATCTAGGACAGGGTTTGGTAAATGAGCAGTTCTTC.

The chain carries TRBV4-1 and TRBJ2-3; no definite D call. The CDR3 totals 15 residues. V was cut by 1 base and J by 4 bases, with 12 bases left in between. CDR1 and CDR2 (germline): MGHRA, YSYEKL. The DNA for the CDR3 is TGCGCCAGCAGCCAAGTAGGAGTAGCCCCAGATACGCAGTATTTT. Its translation is CASSQVGVAPDTQYF.

The chain links TRBV6-5 to TRBJ1-2; no clear D. Deletions cut 6 bases from V and 4 bases from J, with 18 bases between. Germline-derived CDR1 and CDR2 are MNHEY and SVGAGI. This CDR3 region has 15 residues. CDR3 in DNA: TGTGCCAGCAGACAACGAGGGTCCGGAGGCTATGGCTACACCTTC. This gives the protein CASRQRGSGGYGYTF.

This clone occurred a few times. The chain combines TRBV5-4 with TRBJ1-1; 8 positions match TRBD1. CDR1 and CDR2 from the germline V gene are SGHNT and YYREEE (reference sequence). V shed 2 bases, J shed 3 bases, and the junction held 3 bases outside the gene matches. The CDR3 runs to 14 residues. The CDR3 loop is CASSLRQGHTEAFF. In nucleotides, the CDR3 is TGTGCCAGCAGCTTAAGACAGGGGCACACTGAAGCTTTCTTT.

A word on this clone: Other nucleotide sequences in the sample specify the same CDR3. This chain joins TRBV6-5 and TRBJ1-5; D gene ambiguous. Germline values: CDR1 MNHEY, CDR2 SVGAGI. The V gene lost 0 bases and the J gene lost 2 bases, with 8 bases spanning the gap. The CDR3 runs 15 residues. CDR3 loop: CASSYSPDGNQPQHF. CDR3 bases: TGTGCCAGCAGTTACTCTCCGGACGGCAATCAGCCCCAGCATTTT.

CDR3 region: CASSKMPGQGTHGYTF. CDR3 DNA: TGCGCCAGCAGCAAGATGCCGGGACAGGGGACCCATGGCTACACCTTC. The chain is built from TRBV10-1 and TRBJ1-2; 10 bases map to TRBD1. The CDR3 runs to 16 residues. CDR1 is WNHNN, CDR2 SYGVQD, per germline (reference sequence). V was pared by 6 bases and J by 6 bases, with 13 bases of the junction left unmatched.

The chain uses TRBV12-3 or TRBV12-4 and TRBJ1-1; the D gene is possibly TRBD1 (5 bases). Trimming removed 6 bases at V and 4 bases at J, with 9 bases between. CDR3 length: 12 amino acids. CDR3 amino acids: CASRRGVTEAFF. CDR3 DNA: TGTGCCAGCAGACGAGGGGTCACTGAAGCTTTCTTT.